One sample yielded the 17 T cell receptor beta chains listed below, sequenced in a study of blood T cells in healthy people across ages. The second PCR ran about 6 to 11 cycles with a sample-barcoded 5' primer and J-beta primers. Each CDR3 protein gets one entry after TCRdb re-called the 5' RACE reads with MiXCR. In the table there are under 750,000 distinct CDR3 sequences, about 45% of which are singletons. Source material: blood. The receptor source for this set is an older man in good health.

This clonotype was seen only a few times. V and J are TRBV9 and TRBJ2-2; D tentatively fits TRBD1 or TRBD2 (6 bases each). V lost 0 bases and J 9 bases, leaving 12 bases between the germline ends. Germline values: CDR1 SGDLS, CDR2 YYNGEE. This CDR3 contains 14 residues. CDR3 sequence (DNA): TGTGCCAGCAGCGTAGAAGGGGGGACCCGGGAGCTGTTTTTT. Its translation is CASSVEGGTRELFF.

This chain joins TRBV5-1 and TRBJ2-1; 14 positions match TRBD2. This CDR3 has 17 amino acids. The germline gives CDR1 SGHRS, CDR2 YFSETQ. Germline trimming cut 0 bases from V and 2 bases from J; bases unmatched to any gene: 1. The CDR3 nucleotides are TGCGCCAGCAGCTTGGCGACTAGCGGGAGGGCCTACAATGAGCAGTTCTTC. It translates to CASSLATSGRAYNEQFF.

The CDR3 region has the DNA TGTGCCAGCAGCGAGGGGGCCGAGGGCTACACCTTC. It codes for CASSEGAEGYTF. The gene calls are TRBV7-3 and TRBJ1-2, with 7 bases aligning to TRBD1. After removal of 5 bases from V and 8 bases from J, the junction contained 5 bases not matched to a gene. This CDR3 comprises 12 residues. Germline V gene data show CDR1 as SGHTA and CDR2 as FQGTGA.

This clonotype appeared many times. This chain uses TRBV7-3 with TRBJ2-1; tentative D call: TRBD1 (5 bases). V gave up 6 bases and J gave up 0 bases, with 15 bases separating them. The germline V gene has CDR1 SGHTA and CDR2 FQGTGA. The CDR3 runs 16 residues. The CDR3 DNA reads as TGTGCCAGCAGTCTTGGGGCAGAAAGCTCCTACAATGAGCAGTTCTTC. Protein sequence: CASSLGAESSYNEQFF. Full variable domain (outside the CDR3, taken from reference TRBV7-3 and TRBJ2-1): GAGVSQTPSNKVTEKGKYVELRCDPISGHTALYWYRQSLGQGPEFLIYFQGTGAADDSGLPNDRFFAVRPEGSVSTLKIQRTERGDSAVYLCASSLGAESSYNEQFFGPGTRLTVL.

This sequence joins TRBV10-3 and TRBJ2-1, with 11 bases aligning to TRBD2. The germline V gene encodes CDR1 ENHRY and CDR2 SYGVKD. V lost 6 bases, J lost 5 bases, and 3 bases stayed unmatched. The CDR3 consists of 14 residues. The CDR3 here is CAIRTSGKHNEQFF. The DNA for the CDR3 is TGTGCCATCAGGACTAGCGGGAAGCACAATGAGCAGTTCTTC.

This clonotype has ten or more counts. J is TRBJ2-7 and V is TRBV6-6; TRBD1 aligns across 9 bases. After removal of 5 bases from V and 7 bases from J, the junction contained 9 bases not matched to a gene. Germline assignment: CDR1 MNHNY and CDR2 SVGAGI (reference sequence). The CDR3 has 14 amino acids. CDR3 sequence (DNA): TGTGCCAGCAGTGACGACAGGGGGGTAAGAGAGCAGTACTTC. Encoded protein: CASSDDRGVREQYF.

The genes are TRBV30 and TRBJ2-5; 8 nucleotides match TRBD2. Per the germline V gene, CDR1 is GTSNPN and CDR2 is SVGIG (reference sequence). J gave up 5 bases and V 5 bases, and 10 bases lay outside the gene matches. The CDR3 runs 14 residues. The CDR3 here is CAWGTGLAGETQYF. CDR3 DNA sequence: TGTGCCTGGGGCACCGGACTAGCAGGGGAGACCCAGTACTTC.

Worth noting for this clonotype: This may be a read error, as it is one base from a much larger clone. This chain links TRBV5-1 with TRBJ2-5, with 14 bases aligning to TRBD2. J lost 11 bases, V lost 2 bases, and 17 bases had no gene match. This CDR3 spans 18 amino acids. CDR1 is SGHRS and CDR2 is YFSETQ in the germline V gene. The CDR3 loop reads CASSLPGLAGGGYNEQYF. The DNA for the CDR3 is TGCGCCAGCAGCTTACCCGGACTAGCGGGAGGAGGGTACAATGAGCAGTACTTC.

A few counts support this clonotype. The chain links TRBV5-1 to TRBJ2-3; D is undetermined. Trimming left V 5 bases short and J 2 bases short, with 15 bases between. The germline CDR1 and CDR2 sequences are SGHRS and YFSETQ. The CDR3 is 15 amino acids. The CDR3 DNA reads TGCGCCAGCAGGGATCGGGCAGCGAACACAGATACGCAGTATTTT. Protein product: CASRDRAANTDTQYF.

The chain is built from TRBV7-2 and TRBJ2-3; D possibly matches TRBD1 or TRBD2 (5 bases each). Germline V gives CDR1 SGHTA, CDR2 FQGNSA. This CDR3 is built from 13 residues. Trimming stripped 3 bases from V and 6 bases from J, with 10 bases between. The CDR3 nucleotides are TGTGCCAGCAGCTTGGGACGGTGGGATACGCAGTATTTT. Residues: CASSLGRWDTQYF.

This chain joins TRBV3-1 and TRBJ1-5; D call uncertain. The CDR3 runs to 13 residues. From germline, CDR1 is LGHDT and CDR2 YNNKEL (reference sequence). The V end was cut by 1 base, the J end by 4 bases, with 5 bases between. CDR3 residues: CASSQGENQPQHF. The CDR3 DNA sequence: TGTGCCAGCAGCCAAGGGGAAAATCAGCCCCAGCATTTT.

This sequence joins TRBV29-1 and TRBJ2-6; 8 nucleotides line up with TRBD1. Germline CDR1 and CDR2: SQVTM and ANQGSEA. Unmatched junction bases numbered 5, after V lost 7 bases and J lost 0 bases. CDR3 length equals 15 residues. CDR3 in amino acids: CSAGQGLSGANVLTF. The CDR3 DNA reads as TGCAGCGCAGGACAGGGTCTCTCTGGGGCCAACGTCCTGACTTTC.

In its sample, this clonotype was seen a few times. V usage is TRBV29-1 and J usage is TRBJ2-4; a possible D gene is TRBD2 (6 bases). The J call is uncertain, as TRBJ2-7 better fits the DNA end. The CDR3 has 14 amino acids. Germline V lookup: CDR1 SQVTM, CDR2 ANQGSEA. CDR3 region: CSVARAGGSYEQYF. The CDR3 DNA is TGCAGCGTGGCCAGAGCGGGTGGTTCCTACGAGCAGTACTTC.

This clonotype has a handful of counts. The CDR3 region is CASSLEGPKNIQYF. The CDR3 bases are TGTGCCAGCAGCTTAGAGGGACCCAAAAACATTCAGTACTTC. This chain links TRBV7-2 with TRBJ2-4; D tentatively fits TRBD1 or TRBD2 (5 bases each). The V gene lost 1 base and the J gene lost 2 bases, with 6 bases spanning the gap. The CDR3 runs to 14 residues. Germline V CDR1 and CDR2: SGHTA, FQGNSA.

The sample holds a few counts of this clonotype. The chain has TRBV12-3 or TRBV12-4 and TRBJ2-1, with 7 bases matching TRBD2. The CDR3 loop spans 12 amino acids. V gave up 3 bases and J gave up 9 bases; unmatched junction bases: 2. CDR3 residues: CASSFPGGEQFF. CDR3 DNA sequence: TGTGCCAGCAGTTTTCCGGGAGGTGAGCAGTTCTTC.

The genes are TRBV5-1 and TRBJ2-6; the D gene is possibly TRBD1 (5 bases). The CDR3 is made up of 17 amino acids. V was trimmed by 4 bases and J by 4 bases, leaving 18 bases between them. In germline, CDR1 is SGHRS, CDR2 YFSETQ. The CDR3 DNA reads as TGCGCCAGCAGCCTTTCAATTGACAGAGCCGGGGCCAACGTCCTGACTTTC. This encodes CASSLSIDRAGANVLTF.

There are a few counts of this clonotype. The genes are TRBV28 and TRBJ2-4, with TRBD1 as a possible D gene (5 bases). There are 17 residues in the CDR3. Deletions cut 4 bases from V and 0 bases from J, with 16 bases between. The germline V gene encodes CDR1 MDHEN and CDR2 SYDVKM. The CDR3 nucleotides are TGTGCCAGCAGTTCCCTACAGGCTCTACTAGCCAAAAACATTCAGTACTTC. It is translated as CASSSLQALLAKNIQYF.